Sequencing of this T cell receptor (beta chain) was carried out in a study of blood T cell repertoires in COVID-19 (dated by TCRdb to about 2020). Turning to the overall study: Collaborator samples came from the United States, Italy and Spain and covered acute and convalescent phases of COVID-19. The prospective study material was composed of cDNA or gDNA derived from T cells, B-cell-depleted T cells, or PBMCs. The dataset comprised deeply sampled blood TCRbeta repertoires from subjects exposed to, actively infected with, or recovered from COVID-19. The repertoires were released in a freely available public database meant as a resource for research on the immune response to SARS-CoV-2. The samples were drawn from the first 160 participants of the ongoing ImmuneRACE study and from more than 1,000 subjects provided by 6 global collaborators. The sample metadata nearly always contained a de-identified subject ID, COVID-19 status, age in years and sex. Where available, HLA class I and class II types were obtained from metadata supplied by the sample provider rather than from assay-based typing. Beyond this particular receptor, the publication reports: How much clinical and demographic metadata was included differed by source and by participant, and the metadata was provided uncurated.

A note on this clone: What antigen it recognizes has not been identified. No much larger clonotype is one base removed from it; base qualities were not supplied.

The CDR3 numbers 14 residues from cysteine through phenylalanine. Only CDR3 DNA remains: 42 bases, in frame from the first base. V and J are truncated by 2 bases and 10 bases respectively, leaving an intervening sequence of 15 bases. CDR1 and CDR2 are read off the germline V gene (reference sequence) as SGHNT and YYREEE. Collaborating institutions collected whole blood in K2EDTA tubes following their own protocols. For TCRbeta analysis, collaborators shipped samples in one of three forms: frozen whole blood, isolated PBMCs, or DNA extracted from either of those sample types. TCRbeta CDR3 regions were amplified from genomic DNA by means of the immunoSEQ Assay, a bias-controlled multiplex PCR. The published analysis was carried out like this. Nucleated cell counts per sample were estimated from amplification of reference gene primers within the assay. Sequence reads were collapsed and filtered to measure the absolute abundance of every unique TCRbeta CDR3 rearrangement. For each sample, productive Simpson clonality was calculated by taking the square root of Simpson's diversity index across productive rearrangements. Not all clones reach the TCRdb copy of this immuneACCESS table, which keeps in-frame sequences only. Checked studies attribute under half of the gap to unresolved V genes and leave the rest unexplained. The V and J calls and clone size are taken from that table; D and trimming were inferred from the DNA. The sample table holds 81,000 or so clones, of which around four fifths were seen once. Approximately 12% of the sample comes from the top ten.

Sequencing input: peripheral blood. The TCR comes from a woman between 65 and 79 years old with active or convalescent COVID-19. The chain uses TRBV5-4 and TRBJ2-2; a weak D assignment points to TRBD2 (5 bases agree). The CDR3 in this case is CASSLSGGIKELFF. The sequenced DNA is TGTGCCAGCAGCTTATCTGGAGGAATCAAGGAGCTGTTTTTT.